The present T cell receptor beta chain was sequenced within a study of preoperative IRX-2 immunotherapy in early breast cancer. CDR1 is GTSNPN, CDR2 SVGIG, per germline (reference sequence). The CDR3 spans 12 residues. With 4 bases removed from V and 7 bases from J, the gap between germline ends came to 11 bases. The treatment: preoperative locoregional IRX-2 cytokine immunotherapy. This table comes from immunoSEQ multiplex PCR, and its TCRdb copy is limited to in-frame clones, with some not included. The sample records under 11,000 clones, over 80% being singletons. This sequence originates from a human donor with breast cancer. This sample comprised lymph node tissue, obtained before IRX-2 immunotherapy. The genes are TRBV30 and TRBJ1-5; tentative D call: TRBD1 (5 bases). The CDR3 here is CAWTGGDQPQHF. CDR3 DNA: TGTGCCTGGACTGGGGGGGACCAGCCCCAGCATTTT.